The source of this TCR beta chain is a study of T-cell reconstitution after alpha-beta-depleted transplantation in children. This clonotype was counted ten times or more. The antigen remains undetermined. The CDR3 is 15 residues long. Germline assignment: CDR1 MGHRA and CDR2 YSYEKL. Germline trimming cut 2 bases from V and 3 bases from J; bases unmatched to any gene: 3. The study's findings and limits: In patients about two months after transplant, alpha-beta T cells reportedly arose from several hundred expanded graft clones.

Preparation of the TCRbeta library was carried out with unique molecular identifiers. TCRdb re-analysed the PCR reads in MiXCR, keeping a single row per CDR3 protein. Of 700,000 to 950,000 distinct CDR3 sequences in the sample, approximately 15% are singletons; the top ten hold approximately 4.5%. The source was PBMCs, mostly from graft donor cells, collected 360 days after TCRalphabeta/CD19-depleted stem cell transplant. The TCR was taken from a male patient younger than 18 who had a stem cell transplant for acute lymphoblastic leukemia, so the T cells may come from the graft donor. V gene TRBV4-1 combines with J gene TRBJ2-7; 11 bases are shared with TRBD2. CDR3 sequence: CASSQPLAGGYEQYF. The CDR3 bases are TGCGCCAGCAGCCAACCCCTAGCGGGAGGCTACGAGCAGTACTTC.